Below, 29 T cell receptor beta chains from the same sample are listed, as sequenced in a study of shared clonotypes between healthy human individuals. Measured with immunoSEQ multiplex PCR; TCRdb has only the in-frame clones, and not every one. The sample consists of some 2.4 million clones, 93% of them appearing once. Sequencing was performed on naive CD4+ T cells from PBMCs. Subset meaning: CD45RA+ positively selected. The receptor source for this set is a man aged 18 to 35 in good health. Some clones in this sample may be carry-over from other donors' samples.

The rearrangement uses TRBV7-9 and TRBJ1-1, with 7 bases aligning to TRBD1. CDR3 length: 15 amino acids. The V gene's germline CDR1 is SEHNR and CDR2 FQNEAQ (reference sequence). V shed 2 bases, J shed 3 bases, and the junction held 6 bases outside the gene matches. The CDR3 region has the DNA TGTGCCAGCAGCTTAAGCTGGGGACAGTACACTGAAGCTTTCTTT. Its translation is CASSLSWGQYTEAFF.

The chain links TRBV28 to TRBJ1-2; 9 bases line up with TRBD1. Per germline, CDR1 MDHEN and CDR2 SYDVKM. CDR3 length: 12 residues. Losses at the gene ends were 10 bases for V and 2 bases for J; bases not matched to a gene: 2. The CDR3 here is CATDRGNYGYTF. The DNA of the CDR3 is TGTGCCACGGACAGGGGAAACTATGGCTACACCTTC.

The CDR3 sequence is CASSSPGGGLTGELFF. The CDR3 DNA is TGTGCCAGCAGCTCTCCGGGGGGTGGATTGACCGGGGAGCTGTTTTTT. The rearrangement joins TRBV5-6 to TRBJ2-2; 7 bases line up with TRBD2. CDR1 and CDR2 from the germline V gene are SGHDT and YYEEEE. V lost 3 bases and J lost 5; bases outside the gene matches: 10. The CDR3 length is 16 residues.

The chain joins TRBV5-1 to TRBJ2-1, with TRBD2 matching 7 bases. The CDR3 consists of 15 residues. CDR1 is SGHRS, CDR2 YFSETQ, per germline. The ends lost 2 bases at V and 7 bases at J; junction bases unmatched: 9. Here the CDR3 reads CASSLLPGTTNEQFF. The CDR3 region has the DNA TGCGCCAGCAGCTTACTTCCCGGGACTACAAATGAGCAGTTCTTC.

The rearrangement joins TRBV2 to TRBJ2-7; possible D gene TRBD2, 6 bases. This CDR3 is built from 19 residues. V lost 0 bases to trimming and J lost 0 bases, with 21 bases between them. Germline V CDR1 and CDR2: SNHLY, FYNNEI. The CDR3 DNA sequence: TGTGCCAGCAGTGAAGCGCTTGCCGGCGGGACCGCTCGCTCCTACGAGCAGTACTTC. Amino acids: CASSEALAGGTARSYEQYF.

The V call is TRBV5-5, the J call TRBJ2-7, with D possibly being TRBD1 or TRBD2 (6 bases each). Trimming stripped 5 bases from V and 6 bases from J, with 18 bases between. Germline CDR1 reads SGHKS; CDR2 reads YYEKEE (reference sequence). There are 14 residues in the CDR3. The CDR3 protein is CASRNLGGFLEQYF. For the CDR3, the DNA is TGTGCCAGCAGGAACCTCGGGGGCTTCCTCGAGCAGTACTTC.

V usage is TRBV5-6 and J usage is TRBJ2-5, with 12 nucleotides matching TRBD2. This CDR3 comprises 14 residues. Germline V gene data show CDR1 as SGHDT and CDR2 as YYEEEE. Trimming at V came to 2 bases and at J to 4 bases, leaving 0 bases not matched to a gene. The CDR3 here is CASSLLAGGETQYF. In nucleotides, the CDR3 is TGTGCCAGCAGCTTACTAGCGGGAGGAGAGACCCAGTACTTC.

This sequence joins TRBV6-1 and TRBJ1-1; 8 positions agree with TRBD1. CDR3 length: 15 amino acids. Per the germline V gene, CDR1 is MNHNS and CDR2 is SASEGT. V shed 5 bases and J 1 base; nucleotides not matched to a gene: 6. For the CDR3, the DNA is TGTGCCAGCAGTAAAGGGACAGGTCAGAACACTGAAGCTTTCTTT. This sequence encodes CASSKGTGQNTEAFF.

V is TRBV29-1 and J is TRBJ2-7, with 14 bases that match TRBD2. CDR3 length equals 18 residues. CDR1 SQVTM and CDR2 ANQGSEA come from the germline V gene. The V gene end was trimmed by 4 bases and the J gene end by 5 bases; junction bases not matched to a gene: 16. DNA of the CDR3: TGCAGCGTTGCCCACTCGGGACTAGCGGGAGCTCCTACCAACGAGCAGTACTTC. Translation: CSVAHSGLAGAPTNEQYF.

V usage is TRBV11-2 and J usage is TRBJ2-1, with D perhaps matching TRBD1 or TRBD2 (6 bases each). V was cut by 0 bases and J by 2 bases, with 8 bases left in between. The CDR3 has 15 amino acids. Germline CDR1 reads SGHAT; CDR2 reads FQNNGV. The CDR3, as DNA: TGTGCCAGCAGCTTAGACGGGGGCGCCTACAATGAGCAGTTCTTC. Translating it yields CASSLDGGAYNEQFF.

A note on this clone: The same CDR3 arises from other DNA sequences in this sample as well. This sequence joins TRBV10-3 and TRBJ2-3; a possible D gene is TRBD2 (6 bases). Germline CDR1 ENHRY, CDR2 SYGVKD. Trimming removed 8 bases from V and 2 bases from J, with 8 bases in between. CDR3 length: 12 amino acids. The CDR3 is CAIAGTTDTQYF. In DNA, the CDR3 is TGTGCCATCGCGGGGACCACAGATACGCAGTATTTT.

This rearrangement joins TRBV11-2 to TRBJ2-1, with no clear D. The CDR3 sequence is 12 residues long. Germline V gene lookup returns CDR1 SGHAT and CDR2 FQNNGV. Trimming shortened V by 5 bases and J by 3 bases, and 5 bases separated the two germline ends. CDR3 DNA sequence: TGTGCCAGCAGCCCGAACTACAATGAGCAGTTCTTC. This gives the protein CASSPNYNEQFF.

This clone has a handful of counts. The J gene is TRBJ1-1, the V gene TRBV19; 7 nucleotides match TRBD1. Trimming cost V 4 bases and J 5 bases; bases outside gene matches: 7. The CDR3 is 14 amino acids. Germline V CDR1 and CDR2: LNHDA, SQIVND (reference sequence). CDR3 region: CASSNGQALTEAFF. CDR3 nucleotide sequence: TGTGCCAGTAGTAACGGACAGGCTTTGACTGAAGCTTTCTTT.

The chain carries TRBV9 and TRBJ2-5; D is ambiguous. V lost 1 base and J lost 3, with 10 bases in between. CDR3 length equals 14 residues. CDR1 is SGDLS and CDR2 is YYNGEE in the germline V gene. CDR3 coding DNA: TGTGCCAGCAGCGTATCCGGAAGCAAAGAGACCCAGTACTTC. Its translation is CASSVSGSKETQYF.

The V and J genes are TRBV5-1 and TRBJ2-1; 11 bases fit TRBD1. The CDR3 length is 17 residues. Trimming at V came to 4 bases and at J to 7 bases, leaving 13 bases not matched to a gene. Per germline, CDR1 SGHRS and CDR2 YFSETQ. The CDR3 coding sequence is TGCGCCAGCAGCCGATGGACAGGGGGCAATCTGTTGAATGAGCAGTTCTTC. Its translation is CASSRWTGGNLLNEQFF.

The V call is TRBV7-3, the J call TRBJ2-2; D gene ambiguous. Trimming took off 4 bases at V and 6 bases at J, with 3 bases between the two ends. From germline, CDR1 is SGHTA and CDR2 FQGTGA. This CDR3 region has 11 residues. CDR3: CASSSPGELFF. In DNA, the CDR3 is TGTGCCAGCAGCTCCCCCGGGGAGCTGTTTTTT. Full variable domain (missing parts from reference TRBV7-3 and TRBJ2-2): GAGVSQTPSNKVTEKGKYVELRCDPISGHTALYWYRQSLGQGPEFLIYFQGTGAADDSGLPNDRFFAVRPEGSVSTLKIQRTERGDSAVYLCASSSPGELFFGEGSRLTVL.

The rearrangement uses TRBV29-1 and TRBJ1-2; TRBD1 matches 8 bases. In germline, CDR1 is SQVTM, CDR2 ANQGSEA. J lost 7 bases, V lost 0 bases, and 10 bases had no gene match. This CDR3 has 15 residues. This CDR3 is CSVEDWSRGRAGYTF. CDR3 sequence (DNA): TGCAGCGTTGAAGATTGGTCCAGGGGGCGTGCTGGCTACACCTTC.

The genes are TRBV18 and TRBJ1-1; no clear D. The germline V gene encodes CDR1 KGHSH and CDR2 LQKENI. With 2 bases removed from V and 3 bases from J, the gap between germline ends came to 10 bases. This CDR3 has 14 amino acids. The CDR3 DNA reads TGTGCCAGCTCACCAGATCCAGCATACACTGAAGCTTTCTTT. It is translated as CASSPDPAYTEAFF.

The J gene is TRBJ1-5, the V gene TRBV7-2, with D perhaps TRBD1 (5 bases). The CDR3 extends over 16 amino acids. V shed 5 bases and J shed 1 base, with 15 bases lying between them. Germline-derived CDR1 and CDR2 are SGHTA and FQGNSA. The CDR3 here is CASSILTGPSNQPQHF. The CDR3, as DNA: TGTGCCAGCAGCATTCTAACAGGACCAAGCAATCAGCCCCAGCATTTT.

In this sample, this clone turned up once. Other DNA sequences in this sample translate to the same CDR3. The chain has TRBV18 and TRBJ1-4; D not resolved. Germline V gene data show CDR1 as KGHSH and CDR2 as LQKENI. This CDR3 region has 12 residues. Trimming removed 2 bases at V and 8 bases at J, with 6 bases between. CDR3 sequence (DNA): TGTGCCAGCTCACCAGGTAGAGAAAAACTGTTTTTT. The encoded protein is CASSPGREKLFF.

The CDR3 DNA follows: TGTGCCAGCACTCCGGACGAGTGGACTAATGAAAAACTGTTTTTT. As protein: CASTPDEWTNEKLFF. V usage is TRBV18 and J usage is TRBJ1-4, with unresolved D. Per the germline V gene, CDR1 is KGHSH and CDR2 is LQKENI. V lost 8 bases, J lost 2 bases, and 15 bases lay in between. This CDR3 is 15 amino acids long.

This sequence joins TRBV28 and TRBJ1-2; weak D call: TRBD1 (6 bases). This CDR3 is 13 amino acids long. The germline CDR1 and CDR2 sequences are MDHEN and SYDVKM. V was shortened by 4 bases and J by 7 bases, with 13 bases between the two germline ends. The CDR3 DNA is TGTGCCAGCAGTTCCCTAGGGGGGGTTGGCTACACCTTC. Translating it yields CASSSLGGVGYTF.

This chain joins TRBV7-2 and TRBJ1-1, with D tentatively TRBD1 (6 bases). The CDR3 has 14 amino acids. Germline V lookup: CDR1 SGHTA, CDR2 FQGNSA. The V and J ends lost 5 bases and 0 bases respectively, with 10 bases between them. Here the CDR3 reads CASSTWTVNTEAFF. The CDR3 DNA reads TGTGCCAGCAGCACCTGGACAGTGAACACTGAAGCTTTCTTT.

The CDR3 spells CASGTGSSYTGELFF. The CDR3 DNA is TGTGCCAGCGGCACAGGGTCGTCGTACACCGGGGAGCTGTTTTTT. This chain joins TRBV6-1 and TRBJ2-2; D possibly corresponds to TRBD1 (6 bases). The CDR3 runs to 15 residues. Germline loops: CDR1 MNHNS, CDR2 SASEGT. The V and J ends lost 8 bases and 3 bases respectively, with 16 bases between them.

This chain joins TRBV18 and TRBJ2-1; the D gene is possibly TRBD1 (6 bases). Deletions cut 4 bases from V and 9 bases from J, with 13 bases between. The CDR3 consists of 13 residues. Germline CDR1 reads KGHSH; CDR2 reads LQKENI. CDR3 sequence reads: CASSLGASVEQFF. The DNA of the CDR3 is TGTGCCAGCTCACTGGGGGCTTCAGTTGAGCAGTTCTTC.

Regarding this clone: The identical CDR3 is also encoded by other nucleotide sequences in the sample. This chain connects TRBV7-2 to TRBJ2-2; D not resolved. CDR3 length equals 13 residues. Trimming removed 1 base at V and 7 bases at J, with 7 bases between. Germline V gene sequence: CDR1 SGHTA, CDR2 FQGNSA. In DNA, the CDR3 is TGTGCCAGCAGCTTAGTCGGTGTCGGGGAGCTGTTTTTT. This encodes CASSLVGVGELFF.

J is TRBJ2-5 and V is TRBV27, with 8 nucleotides matching TRBD2. The CDR3 consists of 16 residues. Trimming took 2 bases from V and 1 from J; bases not matched to a gene: 6. The germline V gene encodes CDR1 MNHEY and CDR2 SMNVEV (reference sequence). The CDR3 DNA sequence: TGTGCCAGCAGTTTACGGCAGCGGGGGCCCCAAGAGACCCAGTACTTC. Its translation is CASSLRQRGPQETQYF.

CDR3 loop: CASRLVAGAPYNEQFF. The CDR3 region has the DNA TGTGCCAGCAGATTGGTAGCGGGAGCCCCCTACAATGAGCAGTTCTTC. The chain combines TRBV7-8 with TRBJ2-1; 9 positions agree with TRBD2. Trimming removed 6 bases from V and 2 bases from J; junction bases left unmatched: 8. Germline CDR1 is SGHVS and CDR2 is FQNEAQ. The CDR3 is 16 amino acids.

Here the CDR3 reads CASSIPFGRTPNYGYTF. DNA of the CDR3: TGTGCCAGTAGTATCCCATTTGGACGAACTCCTAACTATGGCTACACCTTC. The V gene is TRBV19, the J gene TRBJ1-2; D is unresolved. V was shortened by 3 bases and J by 0 bases, with 17 bases between the two germline ends. Germline-derived CDR1 and CDR2 are LNHDA and SQIVND (reference sequence). This CDR3 comprises 17 residues.